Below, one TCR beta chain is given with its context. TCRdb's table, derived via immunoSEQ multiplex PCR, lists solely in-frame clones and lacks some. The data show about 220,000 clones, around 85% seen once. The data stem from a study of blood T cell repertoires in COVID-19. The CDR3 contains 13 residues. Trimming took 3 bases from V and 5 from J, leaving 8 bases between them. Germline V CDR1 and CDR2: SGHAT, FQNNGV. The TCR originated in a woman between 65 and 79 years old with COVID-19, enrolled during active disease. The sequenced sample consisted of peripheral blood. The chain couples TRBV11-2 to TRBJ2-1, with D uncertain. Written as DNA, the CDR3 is TGTGCCAGCAGCTTTAACAGTAACAATGAGCAGTTCTTC. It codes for CASSFNSNNEQFF.